Shown below are 7 T cell receptor beta chains from a single sample sequenced in a study of response to subunit inactivated influenza vaccine. One entry per CDR3 protein, called by TCRdb with MiXCR from the RT-PCR reads. The table shows over 750,000 distinct CDR3 sequences, with about 20% occurring only once. The material sequenced was PBMCs from blood, taken roughly 5 days after vaccination. All receptors derive from a man aged 45-65 years who received an inactivated influenza vaccine.

This clonotype has more than one count but fewer than ten. The gene calls are TRBV20-1 and TRBJ2-2, with a weak D call TRBD1 (5 bases). The length of the CDR3 is 12 residues. CDR1 is DFQATT and CDR2 is SNEGSKA in the germline V gene (reference sequence). The V and J ends lost 4 bases and 6 bases respectively, with 9 bases between them. CDR3 region: CSATDSSGELFF. CDR3 nucleotides: TGCAGTGCTACCGACAGTTCCGGGGAGCTGTTTTTT.

CDR3 sequence reads: CASSLFPLSDTQYF. CDR3 in DNA: TGCGCCAGCAGCTTATTCCCACTATCAGATACGCAGTATTTT. The rearrangement links TRBV5-1 to TRBJ2-3; D gene unclear. CDR1 and CDR2 from the germline V gene are SGHRS and YFSETQ. V dropped 2 bases and J dropped 4 bases, with 11 bases sitting between them. The CDR3 has 14 amino acids.

This chain links TRBV10-3 with TRBJ1-5, with D hard to call. Deletions cut 3 bases from V and 4 bases from J, with 4 bases between. This CDR3 comprises 12 residues. Germline lookup yields CDR1 ENHRY and CDR2 SYGVKD. As DNA, the CDR3 is TGTGCCATCAGTGAAGGGAATCAGCCCCAGCATTTT. Its translation is CAISEGNQPQHF.

This chain uses TRBV20-1 with TRBJ2-7, with TRBD2 as a possible D gene (6 bases). The CDR3 has 13 residues. The V gene's germline CDR1 is DFQATT and CDR2 SNEGSKA (reference sequence). The V end was cut by 3 bases, the J end by 0 bases, with 9 bases between. In DNA form, the CDR3 reads TGCAGTGCTAGTACCGGGAGCTCCTACGAGCAGTACTTC. Its protein product is CSASTGSSYEQYF.

This clonotype was counted ten times or more. The chain joins TRBV4-1 to TRBJ2-1; TRBD2 matches 8 bases. The CDR3 is 17 residues long. V shed 1 base and J 4 bases; nucleotides not matched to a gene: 9. Germline assignment: CDR1 MGHRA and CDR2 YSYEKL. CDR3 bases: TGCGCCAGCAGCCAAGTCGTAGCGGGGCTAACGTACAATGAGCAGTTCTTC. Its protein product is CASSQVVAGLTYNEQFF.

This clonotype was counted a few times. CDR3 amino acids: CASSLLAGGTTDTQYF. The CDR3 DNA is TGTGCCAGCAGTTTGTTAGCGGGGGGTACTACAGATACGCAGTATTTT. The V call is TRBV12-3 or TRBV12-4, the J call TRBJ2-3; 10 bases line up with TRBD2. V dropped 3 bases and J dropped 3; count of bases not matched to a gene: 6. The CDR3 loop spans 16 amino acids.

The genes are TRBV29-1 and TRBJ2-1; D gene uncertain. Trimming shortened V by 0 bases and J by 8 bases, and 14 bases separated the two germline ends. The CDR3 contains 14 residues. Per germline, CDR1 SQVTM and CDR2 ANQGSEA. CDR3 sequence (DNA): TGCAGCGTTGAAGAACAGCTGCTTGGGGATGAGCAGTTCTTC. Translating it yields CSVEEQLLGDEQFF.